This T cell receptor beta chain was sequenced for a study of CD8+CD57+ T cells in acquired aplastic anemia. For CDR3 and TCR beta VDJ profiling, genomic DNA was the template used. TCRdb re-analysed the reads in MiXCR, keeping a single row per CDR3 protein. The table includes more than 250,000 distinct CDR3 sequences, approximately 57% detected once. The CDR3 runs 16 residues. V gave up 4 bases and J gave up 7 bases, with 24 bases separating them. Germline CDR1 reads SGHDT; CDR2 reads YYEEEE. Remarks on this clonotype: This clone may be a read error of a much larger clone one base away.

This TCR came from a human donor with severe aplastic anemia or a healthy control (not recorded which). This chain connects TRBV5-6 to TRBJ2-7, with D possibly matching TRBD2 (7 bases). The specimen sequenced was sorted CD4+, CD8+, or CD8+CD57+ T cells (not recorded which) from PBMCs. The CDR3 region has the DNA TGTGCCAGCAGCGAAACGGACAAGGGGGGGGGTGGTGAGCAGTACTTC. Amino acids: CASSETDKGGGGEQYF.